This T cell receptor (beta chain) is from a study of T cell repertoires in cytomegalovirus infection. TCRdb reanalysed the reads using MiXCR and keeps one entry per CDR3 protein. Here the sample spans about 740,000 distinct CDR3 sequences, roughly a third being singletons. The TCR was taken from a human donor in good health (CMV status not recorded). Some clones in this sample may be carry-over from other donors' samples. The sequenced sample was PBMCs.

The CDR3 spells CASSQAGTGTYNEQFF. The CDR3 nucleotides are TGTGCCAGCAGCCAAGCCGGGACAGGGACATACAATGAGCAGTTCTTC. The V call is TRBV28, the J call TRBJ2-1, with TRBD1 identical over 9 bases. V trimming: 6 bases; J trimming: 4 bases; junction bases outside the gene matches: 10. CDR3 length: 16 residues. CDR1 and CDR2 from the germline V gene are MDHEN and SYDVKM. Using reference TRBV28 and TRBJ2-1 for the parts outside the CDR3, the full variable domain is DVKVTQSSRYLVKRTGEKVFLECVQDMDHENMFWYRQDPGLGLRLIYFSYDVKMKEKGDIPEGYSVSREKKERFSLILESASTNQTSMYLCASSQAGTGTYNEQFFGPGTRLTVL.